The 32 T cell receptor delta chains reported below all come from one sample, sequenced in a study of Vδ1+ human thymocytes. Whole-study results and caveats: Thymic TRG and TRD repertoires appeared highly polyclonal.

Their target antigens are unknown. Sequences come from RNA converted to cDNA by reverse transcription. The CDR3 regions were amplified by multiplex PCR from V-gene primers to a constant-region primer. TCRdb processed the multiplex PCR reads again with the CATT caller. This sample carries roughly 50,000 delta-chain clones, approximately 15% of them seen once, and the ten largest clones take under 0.55%. The sequenced sample was Vdelta1+ gamma-delta thymocytes from the thymus. Indicated subset: FACS-sorted CD3+ TCRalphabeta- TCRVdelta1+ TCRVdelta2- thymocytes. These receptors came from a boy less than two years old who had congenital heart surgery.

This clone was found a few times. This chain connects TRDV1 to TRDJ1, with 12 bases lining up with TRDD3. This CDR3 has 21 amino acids. Germline V gene sequence: CDR1 TSWWSYY, CDR2 QGS. V shed 0 bases and J 9 bases; nucleotides not matched to a gene: 23. The CDR3 sequence is CALGELTQILVPTGGYYELIF. As DNA, the CDR3 is TGTGCTCTTGGGGAACTAACGCAAATCCTAGTGCCTACTGGGGGATACTATGAACTCATCTTT.

This clone occurred a few times. This chain joins TRDV1 and TRDJ1; 10 positions match TRDD3. Germline-derived CDR1 and CDR2 are TSWWSYY and QGS. V lost 0 bases, J lost 2 bases, and 15 bases stayed unmatched. This CDR3 spans 20 amino acids. The CDR3 reads CALGELKLGDEGGRTDKLIF. In DNA form, the CDR3 reads TGTGCTCTTGGGGAACTAAAACTGGGGGATGAAGGGGGAAGAACCGATAAACTCATCTTT.

This clone was seen a few times. The chain recombines TRDV1 with TRDJ1; 8 bases fit TRDD3. CDR1 and CDR2 from the germline V gene are TSWWSYY and QGS. J lost 2 bases, V lost 2 bases, and 25 bases had no gene match. This CDR3 is built from 22 residues. The DNA of the CDR3 is TGTGCTCTTGGGGAATGGATCCTAGCTTTACTGGGGGGGCCAAGAGGTACCGATAAACTCATCTTT. It specifies CALGEWILALLGGPRGTDKLIF.

This clone has just a few counts. V gene TRDV1 combines with J gene TRDJ1; 7 bases align to TRDD3. Trimming took 2 bases from V and 2 from J; bases not matched to a gene: 20. In germline, CDR1 is TSWWSYY, CDR2 QGS. The CDR3 runs 20 residues. The CDR3 protein is CALGESTGISWGPRTDKLIF. CDR3 nucleotides: TGTGCTCTTGGGGAATCTACGGGAATAAGCTGGGGGCCCCGAACCGATAAACTCATCTTT.

This clone occurred a few times. The genes are TRDV1 and TRDJ1, with a weak D call TRDD2 (5 bases). CDR1 TSWWSYY and CDR2 QGS come from the germline V gene. The CDR3 covers 20 residues. Trimming stripped 3 bases from V and 1 base from J, with 27 bases between. CDR3: CALGDFNPSSYGKFTDKLIF. The CDR3 DNA reads as TGTGCTCTTGGGGACTTCAACCCCTCATCCTATGGAAAGTTCACCGATAAACTCATCTTT.

As regards this clone: At one of its ends the junction is not consistent with the germline gene, which may arise from a read error. This chain connects TRDV1 to TRDJ1; possibly TRDD3 for D (6 bases). Germline CDR1 reads TSWWSYY; CDR2 reads QGS. There are 18 residues in the CDR3. The CDR3 is CALGEALEFRCGGDKLIF. The CDR3 DNA follows: TGTGCGCTTGGGGAAGCCTTGGAGTTTAGGTGTGGGGGCGATAAACTCATCTTT.

This clone was counted a few times. V gene TRDV1 combines with J gene TRDJ1; 8 bases map to TRDD3. J gave up 1 base and V 1 base, and 11 bases lay outside the gene matches. Looked up from germline, CDR1 is TSWWSYY and CDR2 is QGS. The CDR3 contains 18 residues. The CDR3 loop reads CALGEQLLRWGSTDKLIF. CDR3 sequence (DNA): TGTGCTCTTGGGGAACAGCTCCTACGCTGGGGGAGCACCGATAAACTCATCTTT.

This clone was detected a few times. The chain links TRDV1 to TRDJ1; 12 nucleotides agree with TRDD3. V lost 0 bases, J lost 7 bases, and 21 bases stayed unmatched. The CDR3 totals 21 residues. The V gene's germline CDR1 is TSWWSYY and CDR2 QGS. This CDR3 reads CALGELGDRTGGYKGLSKLIF. The CDR3 DNA sequence: TGTGCTCTTGGGGAACTGGGGGATAGGACTGGGGGATACAAAGGCTTGAGTAAACTCATCTTT.

The gene calls are TRDV1 and TRDJ1; 8 bases are a match to TRDD3. From germline, CDR1 is TSWWSYY and CDR2 QGS. This CDR3 has 21 amino acids. Trimming at V came to 6 bases and at J to 3 bases, leaving 27 bases not matched to a gene. The CDR3 bases are TGTGCTCTTGGTCTGGGACCACTCTCCTCAGGTCACTGGGGGTCTGCCGATAAACTCATCTTT. Protein: CALGLGPLSSGHWGSADKLIF.

This clone was detected only a few times. The V gene is TRDV1, the J gene TRDJ1, with 12 bases identical to TRDD3. The CDR3 has 19 residues. J gave up 8 bases and V 1 base, and 17 bases lay outside the gene matches. CDR1 TSWWSYY and CDR2 QGS come from the germline V gene. Written as DNA, the CDR3 is TGTGCTCTTGGGGAACCGTCCTTCCTACGCCCTACTGGGGGATACAAACTCATCTTT. Protein product: CALGEPSFLRPTGGYKLIF.

The chain employs TRDV1 and TRDJ1; D gene unclear. The germline V gene encodes CDR1 TSWWSYY and CDR2 QGS. The CDR3 totals 19 residues. V shed 4 bases and J shed 4 bases, with 28 bases lying between them. CDR3 amino acids: CALGVCPTSPELALDKLIF. CDR3 DNA sequence: TGTGCTCTTGGGGTGTGTCCCACGTCGCCCGAATTGGCCCTCGATAAACTCATCTTT.

The V and J genes are TRDV1 and TRDJ1; 8 nucleotides line up with TRDD2. This CDR3 is built from 19 residues. Germline CDR1 TSWWSYY, CDR2 QGS. V shed 1 base, J shed 0 bases, and the junction held 13 bases outside the gene matches. The CDR3 loop reads CALGEPLPTRVLYTDKLIF. CDR3 sequence (DNA): TGTGCTCTTGGGGAACCACTTCCTACAAGAGTCCTCTACACCGATAAACTCATCTTT.

The chain is built from TRDV1 and TRDJ1; 10 bases align to TRDD3. Germline values: CDR1 TSWWSYY, CDR2 QGS. This CDR3 spans 18 amino acids. The junction had 13 bases not matched to a gene; V was cut back by 3 bases and J by 3 bases. CDR3 region: CALGEFLSWGIRADKLIF. CDR3 coding DNA: TGTGCTCTTGGGGAGTTCCTAAGCTGGGGGATAAGGGCCGATAAACTCATCTTT.

With regard to this clone: Other DNA sequences in the sample encode the same CDR3. This chain joins TRDV1 and TRDJ1, with 11 bases aligning to TRDD3. This CDR3 has 17 residues. V trimming: 2 bases; J trimming: 2 bases; junction bases outside the gene matches: 7. Germline values: CDR1 TSWWSYY, CDR2 QGS. CDR3 DNA sequence: TGTGCTCTTGGGGAAGTTGGGGGATACGCGGGGACCGATAAACTCATCTTT. The encoded protein is CALGEVGGYAGTDKLIF.

As for this clone: One end of the junction does not line up with germline, which may come from a read error. The identical CDR3 is also encoded by other nucleotide sequences in the sample. The V call is TRDV3, the J call TRDJ1, with TRDD3 matching 9 bases. The germline V gene encodes CDR1 TVYSNPD and CDR2 GDNSRS (reference sequence). This CDR3 is built from 12 residues. The CDR3 loop is CAPGDTTDKLIF. CDR3 in DNA: TGTGCCCCGGGGGATACAACCGATAAACTCATCTTC. The whole variable domain, remainder taken from reference TRDV3 and TRDJ1, is CDKVTQSSPDQTVASGSEVVLLCTYDTVYSNPDLFWYRIRPDYSFQFVFYGDNSRSEGADFTQGRFSVKHILTQKAFHLVISPVRTEDSATYYCAPGDTTDKLIFGKGTRVTVEP.

This clone was picked up a small number of times. The genes are TRDV1 and TRDJ1; D uncertain. Between the trimmed V and J ends, which lost 2 bases and 7 bases, there was a span of 11 bases. The CDR3 covers 13 residues. From germline, CDR1 is TSWWSYY and CDR2 QGS. The CDR3 loop is CALGETGCTKLIF. The CDR3 DNA follows: TGTGCTCTTGGGGAAACCGGGTGTACTAAACTCATCTTT.

This clone has a handful of counts. The rearrangement links TRDV1 to TRDJ1; 12 nucleotides align to TRDD3. The CDR3 loop spans 18 amino acids. Germline loops: CDR1 TSWWSYY, CDR2 QGS. The junction had 9 bases not matched to a gene; V was cut back by 0 bases and J by 4 bases. CDR3 DNA: TGTGCTCTTGGGGAACTTTGGGGGACTGGGGGATACTGCGATAAACTCATCTTT. Its translation: CALGELWGTGGYCDKLIF.

This clone was seen a few times. This chain uses TRDV1 with TRDJ1; maybe TRDD3 (9 bases). This CDR3 spans 21 amino acids. V was shortened by 5 bases and J by 3 bases, with 34 bases between the two germline ends. CDR1 TSWWSYY and CDR2 QGS come from the germline V gene. The CDR3 region is CALGNHFLRPLGDKFSDKLIF. CDR3 DNA sequence: TGTGCTCTTGGGAACCACTTCCTACGACCCTTGGGGGATAAATTTTCCGATAAACTCATCTTT.

In this sample, this clone turned up a few times. The V and J genes are TRDV1 and TRDJ1, with D uncertain. CDR1 and CDR2 (germline): TSWWSYY, QGS. The length of the CDR3 is 14 residues. V gave up 4 bases and J gave up 4 bases, with 13 bases separating them. The CDR3: CALGVNAPRDKLIF. Written as DNA, the CDR3 is TGTGCTCTTGGGGTAAACGCGCCCCGCGATAAACTCATCTTT.

This clone has a handful of counts. The rearrangement joins TRDV1 to TRDJ1, with TRDD3 matching over 13 bases. V shed 4 bases and J 3 bases; nucleotides not matched to a gene: 14. This CDR3 has 19 amino acids. Germline V gene sequence: CDR1 TSWWSYY, CDR2 QGS. CDR3 residues: CALGVSSLLGDTLSDKLIF. The DNA of the CDR3 is TGTGCTCTTGGGGTATCCTCCTTACTGGGGGATACGTTGTCCGATAAACTCATCTTT.

This clone turned up a few times. The chain joins TRDV1 to TRDJ1; TRDD3 matches 9 bases. The V gene's germline CDR1 is TSWWSYY and CDR2 QGS. The CDR3 is 21 amino acids. The ends lost 3 bases at V and 0 bases at J; junction bases unmatched: 20. As DNA, the CDR3 is TGTGCTCTTGGGGATCATCCTCGGTCGGTACTGGGGGACTTGTACACCGATAAACTCATCTTT. This encodes CALGDHPRSVLGDLYTDKLIF.

The rearrangement uses TRDV1 and TRDJ1, with 10 bases matching TRDD3. The CDR3 runs to 18 residues. CDR1 and CDR2 from the germline V gene are TSWWSYY and QGS. After removal of 4 bases from V and 4 bases from J, the junction contained 15 bases not matched to a gene. The CDR3 region has the DNA TGTGCTCTTGGGGGATTCCTTCCACTGGGGGATTCACTCGATAAACTCATCTTT. This codes for CALGGFLPLGDSLDKLIF.

The J gene is TRDJ1, the V gene TRDV1; 11 nucleotides match TRDD3. V shed 5 bases, J shed 2 bases, and the junction held 19 bases outside the gene matches. The CDR3 covers 20 residues. The germline gives CDR1 TSWWSYY, CDR2 QGS. The DNA of the CDR3 is TGTGCTCTTGGGAACAGTTTCCGGCTAGGGATGGGGGATACGACCGATAAACTCATCTTT. Its protein is CALGNSFRLGMGDTTDKLIF.

This clone occurred a few times. The rearrangement joins TRDV1 to TRDJ1; D gene ambiguous. Trimming took off 0 bases at V and 0 bases at J, with 26 bases between the two ends. CDR3 length equals 21 residues. Germline V gives CDR1 TSWWSYY, CDR2 QGS. This chain's CDR3 is CALGELRSRSDNLRYTDKLIF. The CDR3 DNA reads TGTGCTCTTGGGGAACTACGGAGTCGCTCCGACAACCTCCGGTACACCGATAAACTCATCTTT.

This clone appeared a few times. The chain links TRDV1 to TRDJ1; TRDD3 agrees at 8 bases. The germline V gene has CDR1 TSWWSYY and CDR2 QGS. This CDR3 region has 19 residues. J gave up 0 bases and V 2 bases, and 14 bases lay outside the gene matches. The CDR3 DNA reads TGTGCTCTTGGGGAAGGTCGTCCGTACTGGGGGCCCCACACCGATAAACTCATCTTT. The encoded protein is CALGEGRPYWGPHTDKLIF.

This clone was seen more than once but under ten times. This chain joins TRDV1 and TRDJ1; possibly TRDD2 for D (5 bases). The V gene lost 0 bases and the J gene lost 9 bases, with 17 bases spanning the gap. The length of the CDR3 is 15 residues. In germline, CDR1 is TSWWSYY, CDR2 QGS. This CDR3 reads CALGELDLPHLELIF. CDR3 bases: TGTGCTCTTGGGGAACTTGACCTACCGCATCTTGAACTCATCTTT.

The chain joins TRDV1 to TRDJ1; TRDD3 aligns across 7 bases. Looked up from germline, CDR1 is TSWWSYY and CDR2 is QGS. This CDR3 has 18 residues. Trimming removed 7 bases from V and 0 bases from J; junction bases left unmatched: 17. The CDR3 loop reads CALEGGFRGIGYTDKLIF. The CDR3 DNA reads as TGTGCTCTTGAAGGGGGGTTTAGGGGGATTGGGTACACCGATAAACTCATCTTT.

In this sample, this clone turned up a few times. The chain combines TRDV1 with TRDJ1; 12 bases are shared with TRDD3. With V trimmed by 0 bases and J by 5 bases, 16 bases remained unmatched. The germline V gene encodes CDR1 TSWWSYY and CDR2 QGS. This CDR3 has 20 amino acids. CDR3: CALGELPLPLLGDTLDKLIF. As DNA, the CDR3 is TGTGCTCTTGGGGAACTACCGCTTCCCCTACTGGGGGATACCTTGGATAAACTCATCTTT.

This clone appeared a few times. The chain links TRDV2 to TRDJ2, with 8 bases matching TRDD3. CDR1 GEAIGNYY and CDR2 EKD come from the germline V gene. The CDR3 spans 16 residues. V lost 5 bases, J lost 0 bases, and 7 bases stayed unmatched. Here the CDR3 DNA reads TGTGCCTGTGTGGGTGGGGGATGGGCTTTGACAGCACAACTCTTCTTT. This codes for CACVGGGWALTAQLFF.

This sequence joins TRDV1 and TRDJ1; D possibly corresponds to TRDD3 (6 bases). Germline CDR1 reads TSWWSYY; CDR2 reads QGS. V was pared by 2 bases and J by 0 bases, with 13 bases between. The CDR3 runs to 16 residues. The DNA of the CDR3 is TGTGCTCTTGGGGAATGGCGGGGGGAGGACACCGATAAACTCATCTTT. This sequence encodes CALGEWRGEDTDKLIF.

J is TRDJ1 and V is TRDV1; the D is unclear. V shed 1 base and J shed 0 bases, with 30 bases lying between them. Looked up from germline, CDR1 is TSWWSYY and CDR2 is QGS. The CDR3 extends over 22 amino acids. For the CDR3, the DNA is TGTGCTCTTGGGGAACCGCCTAGGGAATTCCGTCCAGAGTATTCGTACACCGATAAACTCATCTTT. Its translation is CALGEPPREFRPEYSYTDKLIF.

This clone was observed a handful of times. J is TRDJ1 and V is TRDV1; D might be TRDD3 (6 bases). Germline lookup yields CDR1 TSWWSYY and CDR2 QGS. This CDR3 contains 18 residues. The germline V and J ends were trimmed by 0 bases and 1 base, with 18 bases remaining between them. CDR3 amino acids: CALGELRAGVPSTDKLIF. In nucleotides, the CDR3 is TGTGCTCTTGGGGAACTACGGGCTGGGGTCCCCTCCACCGATAAACTCATCTTT.